The 21 T cell receptor beta chains given below trace back to one sample, sequenced in a study of blood T cell repertoires in COVID-19. Sequenced by immunoSEQ multiplex PCR; TCRdb stores in-frame clones only, minus some. There are about 87,000 clones in the sample; 75% to 90% occur only once, and 15% to 20% lies in the top ten. Sequenced material: peripheral blood. These TCRs come from a woman of 80 years or more with active or convalescent COVID-19.

The rearrangement joins TRBV2 to TRBJ1-5; tentative D call: TRBD1 (5 bases). V was cut by 7 bases and J by 4 bases, with 17 bases left in between. CDR1 and CDR2 from the germline V gene are SNHLY and FYNNEI. The CDR3 is 15 amino acids. DNA of the CDR3: TGTGCCAGCACGTTCGCGGGGGGGGGTAATCAGCCCCAGCATTTT. This gives the protein CASTFAGGGNQPQHF.

The J gene is TRBJ2-1, the V gene TRBV27; D is unresolved. This CDR3 has 12 amino acids. Germline V gene sequence: CDR1 MNHEY, CDR2 SMNVEV (reference sequence). The V end lost 3 bases, the J end lost 10 bases, and 10 bases lay between the germline ends. The DNA of the CDR3 is TGTGCCAGCAGTTTCTTGAAGAGCGAGCAGTTCTTC. This codes for CASSFLKSEQFF.

The V and J genes are TRBV7-2 and TRBJ2-2; 7 positions agree with TRBD2. Germline V gene lookup returns CDR1 SGHTA and CDR2 FQGNSA. The CDR3 is 14 amino acids. V shed 5 bases, J shed 4 bases, and the junction held 4 bases outside the gene matches. The CDR3 is CASSRGGGTGELFF. As DNA, the CDR3 is TGTGCCAGCAGCCGCGGGGGAGGCACCGGGGAGCTGTTTTTT.

This clone was detected only once. J is TRBJ1-2 and V is TRBV11-3; 7 bases are shared with TRBD1. This CDR3 spans 16 amino acids. Germline V gene data show CDR1 as SGHNT and CDR2 as YENEEA. V trimming: 1 base; J trimming: 3 bases; junction bases outside the gene matches: 8. CDR3 amino acids: CASSLVVQGGDYGYTF. DNA of the CDR3: TGTGCCAGCAGCTTAGTCGTGCAGGGGGGAGACTATGGCTACACCTTC.

This clone was found a few times. V gene TRBV7-9 combines with J gene TRBJ1-4; 7 bases align to TRBD1. The CDR3 has 15 residues. Germline-derived CDR1 and CDR2 are SEHNR and FQNEAQ (reference sequence). J was trimmed by 12 bases and V by 3 bases; bases with no gene match: 13. CDR3 in DNA: TGTGCCAGCAGCTTCACGAGGGGGCGAGGGATAGAACTGTTTTTT. Its translation is CASSFTRGRGIELFF. Variable domain in full (rest from reference TRBV7-9 and TRBJ1-4): DTGVSQNPRHKITKRGQNVTFRCDPISEHNRLYWYRQTLGQGPEFLTYFQNEAQLEKSRLLSDRFSAERPKGSFSTLEIQRTEQGDSAMYLCASSFTRGRGIELFFGSGTQLSVL.

The chain employs TRBV5-5 and TRBJ1-4; 8 bases map to TRBD1. The ends lost 4 bases at V and 8 bases at J; junction bases unmatched: 7. CDR1 and CDR2 from the germline V gene are SGHKS and YYEKEE (reference sequence). The CDR3 runs 14 residues. The CDR3 nucleotides are TGTGCCAGCAGCGGACAGGGAGGCTACGAAAAACTGTTTTTT. Translation: CASSGQGGYEKLFF.

The chain carries TRBV6-5 and TRBJ1-5; D is uncertain. The germline gives CDR1 MNHEY, CDR2 SVGAGI. The ends were cut back, 5 bases at V and 0 bases at J, with 5 bases in the middle. The length of the CDR3 is 13 residues. The CDR3: CASSQISNQPQHF. In DNA, the CDR3 is TGTGCCAGCAGTCAAATTAGCAATCAGCCCCAGCATTTT.

This sequence joins TRBV19 and TRBJ2-3; D is perhaps TRBD2 (6 bases). This CDR3 comprises 17 residues. Germline loops: CDR1 LNHDA, CDR2 SQIVND (reference sequence). The V and J ends lost 8 bases and 0 bases respectively, with 21 bases between them. In DNA, the CDR3 is TGTGCCAGTCACGCGGGGCCTTTAACTTCTAGCACAGATACGCAGTATTTT. Translation gives CASHAGPLTSSTDTQYF.

To note about this clone: The same CDR3 arises from other DNA sequences in this sample as well. The chain combines TRBV6-4 with TRBJ2-3; D is perhaps TRBD2 (6 bases). Between the trimmed V and J ends, which lost 3 bases and 2 bases, there was a span of 12 bases. The germline gives CDR1 MRHNA, CDR2 SNTAGT. The CDR3 loop spans 15 amino acids. The CDR3 sequence is CASSEGRDPTDTQYF. CDR3 coding DNA: TGTGCCAGCAGTGAGGGGCGGGATCCCACAGATACGCAGTATTTT.

A note on this clone: Other DNA sequences in this sample translate to the same CDR3. The chain carries TRBV20-1 and TRBJ2-7; possible D gene TRBD1, 5 bases. Deletions cut 3 bases from V and 5 bases from J, with 8 bases between. In germline, CDR1 is DFQATT, CDR2 SNEGSKA (reference sequence). The CDR3 is 11 residues long. The CDR3 DNA sequence: TGCAGTGCTAGGTCAGGGCACGAGCAGTACTTC. Amino acid sequence: CSARSGHEQYF.

The chain employs TRBV5-6 and TRBJ1-2, with D hard to call. Trimming took off 0 bases at V and 8 bases at J, with 8 bases between the two ends. This CDR3 comprises 12 residues. Germline-derived CDR1 and CDR2 are SGHDT and YYEEEE. This CDR3 is CASSLAQIGYTF. The CDR3 DNA is TGTGCCAGCAGCTTGGCTCAGATAGGCTACACCTTC.

The rearrangement uses TRBV18 and TRBJ1-1, with 8 bases that match TRBD1. The ends lost 2 bases at V and 1 base at J; junction bases unmatched: 6. This CDR3 contains 16 residues. CDR1 and CDR2 from the germline V gene are KGHSH and LQKENI. In DNA, the CDR3 is TGTGCCAGCTCACCAAACAACGACAGGGGGAACACTGAAGCTTTCTTT. Its protein product is CASSPNNDRGNTEAFF.

CDR3 residues: CASSSGLAGYEQYF. The DNA of the CDR3 is TGTGCCAGCAGCTCGGGACTAGCGGGGTACGAGCAGTACTTC. The V call is TRBV7-2, the J call TRBJ2-7; 13 bases are shared with TRBD2. CDR3 length equals 14 residues. Losses at the gene ends were 4 bases for V and 4 bases for J; bases not matched to a gene: 1. Germline V gives CDR1 SGHTA, CDR2 FQGNSA.

The genes are TRBV18 and TRBJ1-1; perhaps TRBD1 as D (6 bases). The CDR3 is 14 amino acids. Trimming pared 0 bases from V and 7 bases from J, leaving 12 bases between. Germline CDR1 reads KGHSH; CDR2 reads LQKENI. CDR3 residues: CASSPPTGIHEAFF. CDR3 nucleotides: TGTGCCAGCTCACCACCAACAGGGATCCATGAAGCTTTCTTT.

CDR3 amino acids: CASSQIDRGYGYTF. CDR3 DNA: TGCGCCAGCAGCCAAATCGACAGGGGCTATGGCTACACCTTC. The chain has TRBV4-3 and TRBJ1-2; 8 bases agree with TRBD1. The CDR3 has 14 amino acids. Germline V lookup: CDR1 LGHNA, CDR2 YSLEER. The ends lost 2 bases at V and 4 bases at J; junction bases unmatched: 3.

This clone was detected once. The chain recombines TRBV2 with TRBJ2-5; 7 bases agree with TRBD1. Per the germline V gene, CDR1 is SNHLY and CDR2 is FYNNEI. With 3 bases clipped from V and 5 bases from J, the junction kept 6 bases outside the gene matches. This CDR3 has 14 amino acids. CDR3 nucleotide sequence: TGTGCCAGCAGTGACAGGGGGATCGGGGAGACCCAGTACTTC. This translates into CASSDRGIGETQYF.

The chain has TRBV7-2 and TRBJ1-5, with D unclear. The CDR3 spans 13 residues. V lost 3 bases to trimming and J lost 6 bases, with 9 bases between them. Germline CDR1 reads SGHTA; CDR2 reads FQGNSA. The CDR3 DNA follows: TGTGCCAGCAGCTTTGTCAGTGGTCAGCCCCAGCATTTT. It codes for CASSFVSGQPQHF.

The rearrangement links TRBV6-5 to TRBJ2-7, with 9 bases matching TRBD1. With V trimmed by 6 bases and J by 2 bases, 5 bases remained unmatched. The length of the CDR3 is 14 residues. Germline CDR1 is MNHEY and CDR2 is SVGAGI. The CDR3 nucleotides are TGTGCCAGCAGGGTACGGGACAGGGCCTACGAGCAGTACTTC. Translated: CASRVRDRAYEQYF.

The rearrangement links TRBV13 to TRBJ2-4; 14 nucleotides align to TRBD2. Trimming cost V 5 bases and J 0 bases; bases outside gene matches: 9. Per the germline V gene, CDR1 is PRHDT and CDR2 is FYEKMQ (reference sequence). The CDR3 is made up of 19 amino acids. The DNA for the CDR3 is TGTGCCAGCAGCCCAAAGACTAGCGGGAGGGCCTCAGCCAAAAACATTCAGTACTTC. Its translation: CASSPKTSGRASAKNIQYF.

The V call is TRBV6-2 or TRBV6-3, the J call TRBJ2-7, with 9 bases aligning to TRBD1. The CDR3 has 14 amino acids. After removal of 6 bases from V and 5 bases from J, the junction contained 8 bases not matched to a gene. Per germline, CDR1 MNHEY and CDR2 SVGEGT. The CDR3 bases are TGTGCCAGCAGCTCCCAGGGACAGGGAAACGAGCAGTACTTC. As protein: CASSSQGQGNEQYF.

The chain employs TRBV20-1 and TRBJ1-1; D gene ambiguous. The CDR3 runs to 9 residues. Germline CDR1 DFQATT, CDR2 SNEGSKA (reference sequence). V was shortened by 6 bases and J by 4 bases, with 3 bases between the two germline ends. CDR3 sequence (DNA): TGCAGTGCCGGCACTGAAGCTTTCTTT. This codes for CSAGTEAFF.